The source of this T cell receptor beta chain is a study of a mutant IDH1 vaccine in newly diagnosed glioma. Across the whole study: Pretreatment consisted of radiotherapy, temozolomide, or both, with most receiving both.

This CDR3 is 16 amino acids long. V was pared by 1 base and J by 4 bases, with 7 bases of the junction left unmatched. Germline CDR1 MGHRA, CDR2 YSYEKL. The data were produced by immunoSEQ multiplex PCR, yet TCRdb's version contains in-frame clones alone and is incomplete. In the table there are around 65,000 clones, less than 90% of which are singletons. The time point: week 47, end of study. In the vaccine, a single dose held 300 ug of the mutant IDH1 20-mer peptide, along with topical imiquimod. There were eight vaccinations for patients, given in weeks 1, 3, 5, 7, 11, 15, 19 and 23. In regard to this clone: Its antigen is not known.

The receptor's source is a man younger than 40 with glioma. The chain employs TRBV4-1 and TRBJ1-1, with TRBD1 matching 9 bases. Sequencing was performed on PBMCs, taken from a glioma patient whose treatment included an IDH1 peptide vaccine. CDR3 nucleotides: TGCGCCAGCAGCCAAGCCGGACAGGGGTTGAGCACTGAAGCTTTCTTT. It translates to CASSQAGQGLSTEAFF.